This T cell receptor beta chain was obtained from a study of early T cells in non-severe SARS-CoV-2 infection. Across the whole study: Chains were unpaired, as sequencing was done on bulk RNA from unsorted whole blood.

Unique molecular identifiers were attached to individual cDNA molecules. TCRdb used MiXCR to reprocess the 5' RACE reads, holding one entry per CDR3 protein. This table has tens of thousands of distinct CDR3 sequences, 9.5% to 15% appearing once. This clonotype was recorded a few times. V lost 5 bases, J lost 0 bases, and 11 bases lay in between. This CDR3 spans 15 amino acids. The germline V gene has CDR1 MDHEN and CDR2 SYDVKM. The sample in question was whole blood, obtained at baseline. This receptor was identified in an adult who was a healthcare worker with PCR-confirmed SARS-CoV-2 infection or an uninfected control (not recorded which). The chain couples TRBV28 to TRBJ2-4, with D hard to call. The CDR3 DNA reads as TGTGCCAGCAGTGCGGAGCGATTAGCCAAAAACATTCAGTACTTC. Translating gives CASSAERLAKNIQYF.